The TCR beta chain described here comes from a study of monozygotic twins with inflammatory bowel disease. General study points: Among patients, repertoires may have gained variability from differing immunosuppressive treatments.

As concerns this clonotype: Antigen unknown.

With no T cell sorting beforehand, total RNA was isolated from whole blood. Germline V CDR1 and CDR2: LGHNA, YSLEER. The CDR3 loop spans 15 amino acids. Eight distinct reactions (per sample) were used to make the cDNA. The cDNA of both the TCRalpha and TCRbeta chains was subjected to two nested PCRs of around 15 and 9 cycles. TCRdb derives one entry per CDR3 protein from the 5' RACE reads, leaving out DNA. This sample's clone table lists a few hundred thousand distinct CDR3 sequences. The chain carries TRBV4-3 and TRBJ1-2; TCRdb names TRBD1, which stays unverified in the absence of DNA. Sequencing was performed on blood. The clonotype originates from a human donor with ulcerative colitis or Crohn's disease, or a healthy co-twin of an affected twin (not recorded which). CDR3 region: CASSQVHGATGGYTF.